By its share, the clone carrying this T cell receptor (beta chain) is medium-sized (0.01 to 0.1%). Its antigen is still unknown. Genomic DNA extracted from bulk tumor tissue served as template. A total of around 590 ng was used per sample. Primary tumors were biopsied several times each, far apart, intraoperatively. Patients with untreated, newly diagnosed non-small cell lung cancer underwent curative surgery. Donors comprised surgical patients with newly diagnosed non-small cell lung cancer, operated on with curative intent. The data stem from a study of immune heterogeneity within non-small cell lung tumors. Study summary: Classification of the tumors gave a few squamous cell carcinomas, about 10 non-squamous carcinomas and 1 not otherwise specified. Findings and caveats of the study: Recurrence of identical dominant CDR3 beta clonotypes was observed across intrapatient tumor sites, concomitant with site-unique high-frequency clones.

Multiplex PCR with 32 V and 13 J primers amplified TCR beta CDR3. TCRdb recomputed calls from the multiplex PCR reads with MiXCR, one row per CDR3 protein. This sample has around 3,100 distinct CDR3 sequences, with 15% to 20% found just once. The V gene end was trimmed by 1 base and the J gene end by 12 bases; junction bases not matched to a gene: 4. Looked up from germline, CDR1 is LGHDT and CDR2 is YNNKEL (reference sequence). The CDR3 has 13 residues. This receptor was identified in a man aged 50 to 59 with non-small cell lung cancer. The chain is built from TRBV3-1 and TRBJ2-7; TRBD2 matches at 12 bases. The sample was lung tumor tissue. The CDR3: CASSQVLAGGLYF. The CDR3 bases are TGTGCCAGCAGCCAAGTCCTAGCGGGAGGGCTGTACTTC.